The rows below give T cell receptor beta chains drawn from one sample of a study of cytomegalovirus exposure and HLA in healthy donors. Assay: immunoSEQ multiplex PCR; the TCRdb copy retains only in-frame clones and omits some. The sample has around 200,000 clones, less than 80% seen once. Input material: PBMCs. All receptors come from a woman in her twenties or thirties in good health and CMV-seropositive. CDR3s include the opening cysteine and the closing phenylalanine or tryptophan. Each record gives: D gene, J gene, clone size, V gene, CDR3 DNA, CDR3 protein. A D gene is named only where the DNA matches it firmly. Clone size, where shown, is once, few, many, or a class for clones that have expanded.

TRBD2 TRBJ2-1 NA TRBV5-6 TGTGCCAGCGGGCTAGCGGGAGTCCACAATGAGCAGTTCTTC CASGLAGVHNEQFF
NA TRBJ1-2 once TRBV11-2 TGTGCCAGCAGCTTAGTTAACGGCGGAGTCTTCGATGGCTACACCTTC CASSLVNGGVFDGYTF
NA TRBJ1-5 NA TRBV2 TGTGCCAGCACTTCGGGCAATCAGCCCCAGCATTTT CASTSGNQPQHF
NA TRBJ2-7 few TRBV6-1 TGTGCCAGCAGTCCCCTCCCGACGGGGGACGAGCAGTACTTC CASSPLPTGDEQYF
NA TRBJ2-3 NA TRBV4-1 TGCGCCAGCAGCCAACGGACTACAGATACGCAGTATTTT CASSQRTTDTQYF
TRBD1 TRBJ1-5 NA TRBV29-1 TGCAGCGTCGGACAGGGTTCTGATCAGCCCCAGCATTTT CSVGQGSDQPQHF
TRBD1 TRBJ2-3 NA TRBV5-4 TGTGCCAGCAGCTTGGGACAGGGAGGCACAGATACGCAGTATTTT CASSLGQGGTDTQYF
NA TRBJ1-6 NA TRBV2 TGTGCCAGCAGTTCCGGGATGAATTCACCCCTCCACTTT CASSSGMNSPLHF
NA TRBJ1-6 once TRBV16 TGTGCCAGCAGCCAATCCGGCCAGGGTAATAATTCACCCCTCCACTTT CASSQSGQGNNSPLHF
NA TRBJ1-1 few TRBV5-6 TGTGCCAGCAGCCCTACAGGTGCTGAAGCTTTCTTT CASSPTGAEAFF
NA TRBJ1-1 NA TRBV10-3 TGTGCCATCAGTGACCAGAACACTGAAGCTTTCTTT CAISDQNTEAFF
NA TRBJ1-6 NA TRBV11-2 TGTGCCAGCAGCTTAGGTAGTCGGACAGTAAGGGCACCCCTCCACTTT CASSLGSRTVRAPLHF
NA TRBJ2-1 few TRBV20-1 TGCAGTGCTAGAGAAGACACTGAGCAGTTCTTC CSAREDTEQFF
TRBD1 TRBJ1-2 few TRBV9 TGTGCCAGCAGCGCATCTACAGGGGCCTATGGCTACACCTTC CASSASTGAYGYTF
TRBD2 TRBJ2-7 NA TRBV19 TGTGCCAGTAGTATAGCGGCAGCGGGGGGCTACGAGCAGTACTTC CASSIAAAGGYEQYF
TRBD2 TRBJ2-1 NA TRBV4-2 TGTGCCAGCAGCCAACTAGCGGACAATGAGCAGTTCTTC CASSQLADNEQFF
NA TRBJ1-2 NA TRBV4-3 TGCGCCAGCAGCCAAGGTGTCCGAGAGAACTATGGCTACACCTTC CASSQGVRENYGYTF
NA TRBJ2-3 few TRBV20-1 TGCAGTGGGCTGCGGGAAGATACGCAGTATTTT CSGLREDTQYF
NA TRBJ2-3 NA TRBV29-1 TGCAGCGTTGCTAAAGGGCAGGGGCCTGCCGATACGCAGTATTTT CSVAKGQGPADTQYF
TRBD1 TRBJ1-2 NA TRBV27 TGTGCCAGCAGGGACGGCTGGGACAGCCACTATGGCTACACCTTC CASRDGWDSHYGYTF
NA TRBJ2-2 NA TRBV28 TGTGCCAGCAGACGCGGGTCGGGCGGGGAGCTGTTTTTT CASRRGSGGELFF
TRBD1 TRBJ2-5 NA TRBV6-5 TGTGCCAGCAGTCAGGGGACAGGGGCAGAGACCCAGTACTTC CASSQGTGAETQYF
TRBD1 TRBJ2-7 NA TRBV11-2 TGTGCCAGCAGCTCCTCTGCAGGGGGCTACGAGCAGTACTTC CASSSSAGGYEQYF
TRBD1 TRBJ2-1 NA TRBV4-3 TGCGCCAGCAGCCAAGGGGACAGCTACAATGAGCAGTTCTTC CASSQGDSYNEQFF
TRBD1 TRBJ2-3 NA TRBV2 TGTGCCAGCAGGGAACACCCGGGACAGGGTCGCACAGATACGCAGTATTTT CASREHPGQGRTDTQYF
NA TRBJ2-6 NA TRBV14 TGTGCCAGCAGCCAAGATATGGGAGCTGGGGCCAACGTCCTGACTTTC CASSQDMGAGANVLTF
NA TRBJ1-2 NA TRBV7-9 TGTGCCAGCAGCTTTCGGGGTTTTAGCAACTATGGCTACACCTTC CASSFRGFSNYGYTF
NA TRBJ1-6 NA TRBV5-5 TGTGCCAGCAGCTTGGACAGATTATCACCCCTCCACTTT CASSLDRLSPLHF
TRBD1 TRBJ2-3 NA TRBV5-1 TGCGCCAGCAGCTTGGAGAGGATCGGACAGGGGGCATCGGATACGCAGTATTTT CASSLERIGQGASDTQYF
NA TRBJ2-1 NA TRBV20-1 TGCAGCGGGGGGCCAAATGAGCAGTTCTTC CSGGPNEQFF
NA TRBJ2-6 NA TRBV18 TGTGCCAGCTCATTTGACAGCTCTGGGGCCAACGTCCTGACTTTC CASSFDSSGANVLTF
TRBD1 TRBJ1-2 NA TRBV7-9 TGTGCCAGCAGCGGTAGGGACAGGGGGCAAGATGGCTACACCTTC CASSGRDRGQDGYTF
NA TRBJ1-1 NA TRBV11-2 TGTGCCAGCAGCGCGGACACCAACACTGAAGCTTTCTTT CASSADTNTEAFF
TRBD1 TRBJ1-1 NA TRBV7-6 TGTGCCAGCAGCTTTCCCGGACAGGGGGCGCGAGCTTTCTTT CASSFPGQGARAFF
TRBD2 TRBJ2-2 NA TRBV9 TGTGCCAGCAGCCTCTCGGGACTAGCGGGAGGATACACCGGGGAGCTGTTTTTT CASSLSGLAGGYTGELFF
TRBD2 TRBJ2-3 NA TRBV7-2 TGTGCCAGCAGCACCGGAACTAGCGGGACATATACGCAGTATTTT CASSTGTSGTYTQYF
NA TRBJ2-7 NA TRBV11-3 TGTGCCAGCAGCTACTCGGGGGACCCTACGAACGAGCAGTACTTC CASSYSGDPTNEQYF
TRBD1 TRBJ2-3 NA TRBV4-3 TGCGCCAGCAGCCAAGATACAGGGGTGCCAGATACGCAGTATTTT CASSQDTGVPDTQYF
TRBD2 TRBJ2-7 NA TRBV7-2 TGTGCCAGCAGCTTATGGGCTAGCGGGAGTCTCGAGCAGTACTTC CASSLWASGSLEQYF
NA TRBJ2-1 NA TRBV7-9 TGTGCCAGCAGCTTACGGCAGGTATTAGGCAATGAGCAGTTCTTC CASSLRQVLGNEQFF
NA TRBJ1-3 NA TRBV9 TGTGCCAGCAGCGTAGATACAGGGCAATCTGGAAACACCATATATTTT CASSVDTGQSGNTIYF
NA TRBJ2-7 NA TRBV11-2 TGTGCCAGCAGCTTTCCCGGCGGCGAGCAGTACTTC CASSFPGGEQYF
NA TRBJ2-7 NA TRBV15 TGTGCCACCAGCAGAGGAGCGAGACCTCCTTACGAGCAGTACTTC CATSRGARPPYEQYF
NA TRBJ1-6 once TRBV27 TGTGCCAGCAGTCCGCTGGACTGGGATAATTCACCCCTCCACTTT CASSPLDWDNSPLHF